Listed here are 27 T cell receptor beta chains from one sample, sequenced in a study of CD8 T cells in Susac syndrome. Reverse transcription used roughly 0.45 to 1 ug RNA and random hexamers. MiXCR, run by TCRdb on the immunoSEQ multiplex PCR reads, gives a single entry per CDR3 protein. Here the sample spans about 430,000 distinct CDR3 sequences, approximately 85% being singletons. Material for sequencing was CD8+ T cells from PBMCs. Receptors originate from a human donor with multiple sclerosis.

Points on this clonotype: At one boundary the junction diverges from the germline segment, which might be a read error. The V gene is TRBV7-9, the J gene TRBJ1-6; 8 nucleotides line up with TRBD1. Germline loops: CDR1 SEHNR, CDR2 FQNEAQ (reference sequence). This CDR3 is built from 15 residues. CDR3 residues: CASSVGPGQALLFPF. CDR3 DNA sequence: TGTGCCAGCAGCGTGGGACCGGGACAGGCCCTTCTCTTCCCCTTT.

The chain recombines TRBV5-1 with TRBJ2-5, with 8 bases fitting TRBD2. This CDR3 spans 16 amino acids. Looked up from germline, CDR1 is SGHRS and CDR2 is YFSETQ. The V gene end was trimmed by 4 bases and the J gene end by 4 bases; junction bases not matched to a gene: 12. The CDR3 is CASSEVRRGGPETQYF. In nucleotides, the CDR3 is TGCGCCAGCAGCGAGGTACGACGGGGGGGCCCAGAGACCCAGTACTTC.

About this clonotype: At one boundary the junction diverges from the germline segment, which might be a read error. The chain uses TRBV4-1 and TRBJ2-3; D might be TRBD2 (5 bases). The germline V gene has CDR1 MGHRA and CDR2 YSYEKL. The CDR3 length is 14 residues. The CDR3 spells CASGQDLASDTQYF. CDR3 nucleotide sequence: TGCGCCAGCGGCCAAGATCTAGCATCAGATACGCAGTATTTT.

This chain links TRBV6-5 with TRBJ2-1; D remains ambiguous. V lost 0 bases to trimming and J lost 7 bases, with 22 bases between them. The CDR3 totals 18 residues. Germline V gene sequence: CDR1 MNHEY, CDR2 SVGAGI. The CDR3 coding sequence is TGTGCCAGCAGTTACTCCGTCCCGACACGGTCGGGTGCAAATGAGCAGTTCTTC. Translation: CASSYSVPTRSGANEQFF.

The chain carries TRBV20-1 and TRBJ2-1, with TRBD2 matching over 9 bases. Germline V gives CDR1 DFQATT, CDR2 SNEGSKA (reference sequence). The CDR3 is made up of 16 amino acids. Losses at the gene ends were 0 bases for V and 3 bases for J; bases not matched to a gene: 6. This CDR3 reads CSARDHRLAVYNEQFF. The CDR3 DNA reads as TGCAGTGCTAGAGATCATCGACTAGCGGTCTACAATGAGCAGTTCTTC.

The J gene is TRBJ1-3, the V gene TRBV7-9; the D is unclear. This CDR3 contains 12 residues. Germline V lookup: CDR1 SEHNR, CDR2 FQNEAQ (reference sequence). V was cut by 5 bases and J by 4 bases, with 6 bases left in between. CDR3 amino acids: CASSGQGNTIYF. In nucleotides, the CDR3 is TGTGCCAGCAGCGGTCAAGGAAACACCATATATTTT.

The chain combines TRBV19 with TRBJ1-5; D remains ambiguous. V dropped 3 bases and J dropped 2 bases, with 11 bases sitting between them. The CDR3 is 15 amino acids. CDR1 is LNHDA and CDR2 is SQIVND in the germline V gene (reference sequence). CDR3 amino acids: CASSIGAAGNQPQHF. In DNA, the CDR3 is TGTGCCAGTAGTATTGGAGCTGCGGGCAATCAGCCCCAGCATTTT.

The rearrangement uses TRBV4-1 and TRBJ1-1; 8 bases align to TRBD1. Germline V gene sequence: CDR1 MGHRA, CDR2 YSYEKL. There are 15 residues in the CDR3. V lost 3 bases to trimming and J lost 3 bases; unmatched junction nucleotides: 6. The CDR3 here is CASSQEDRAYTEAFF. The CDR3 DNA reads TGCGCCAGCAGCCAGGAGGACAGGGCGTACACTGAAGCTTTCTTT.

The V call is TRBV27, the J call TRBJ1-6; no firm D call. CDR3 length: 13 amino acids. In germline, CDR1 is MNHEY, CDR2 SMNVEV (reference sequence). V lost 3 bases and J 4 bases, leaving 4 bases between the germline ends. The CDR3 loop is CASSLGYNSPLHF. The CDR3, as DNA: TGTGCCAGCAGTTTGGGTTATAATTCACCCCTCCACTTT.

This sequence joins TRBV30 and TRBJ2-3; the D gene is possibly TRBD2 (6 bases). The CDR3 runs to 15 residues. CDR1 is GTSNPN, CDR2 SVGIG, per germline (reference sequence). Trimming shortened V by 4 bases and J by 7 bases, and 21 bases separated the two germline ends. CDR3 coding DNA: TGTGCCTGGACCATATCCCGGGACTTTTGGAATACGCAGTATTTT. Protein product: CAWTISRDFWNTQYF.

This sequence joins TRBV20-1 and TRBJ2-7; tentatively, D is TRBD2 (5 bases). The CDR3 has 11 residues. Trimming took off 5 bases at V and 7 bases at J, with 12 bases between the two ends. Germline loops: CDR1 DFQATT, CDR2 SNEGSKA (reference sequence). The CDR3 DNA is TGCAGTGCTTCTAACGGGGTTGAGCAGTACTTC. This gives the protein CSASNGVEQYF.

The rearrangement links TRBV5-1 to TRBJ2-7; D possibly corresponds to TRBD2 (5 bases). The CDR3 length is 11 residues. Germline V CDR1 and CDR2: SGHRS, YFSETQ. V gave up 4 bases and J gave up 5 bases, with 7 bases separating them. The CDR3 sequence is CASSRDDEQYF. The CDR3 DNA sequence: TGCGCCAGCAGCCGGGATGACGAGCAGTACTTC.

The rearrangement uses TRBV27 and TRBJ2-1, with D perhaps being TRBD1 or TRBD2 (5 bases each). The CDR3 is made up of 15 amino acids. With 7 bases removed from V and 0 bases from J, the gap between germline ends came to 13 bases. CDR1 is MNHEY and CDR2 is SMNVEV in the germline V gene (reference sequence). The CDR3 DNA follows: TGTGCCAGCAATTCGTGGGGGAGCTCCTACAATGAGCAGTTCTTC. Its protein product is CASNSWGSSYNEQFF.

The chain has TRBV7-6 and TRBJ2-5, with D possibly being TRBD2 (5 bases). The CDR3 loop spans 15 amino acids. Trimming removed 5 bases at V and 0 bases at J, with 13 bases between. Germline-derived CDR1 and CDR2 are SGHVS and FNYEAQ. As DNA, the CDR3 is TGTGCCAGCAGCCCTCGGACTGCCGACCAAGAGACCCAGTACTTC. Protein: CASSPRTADQETQYF.

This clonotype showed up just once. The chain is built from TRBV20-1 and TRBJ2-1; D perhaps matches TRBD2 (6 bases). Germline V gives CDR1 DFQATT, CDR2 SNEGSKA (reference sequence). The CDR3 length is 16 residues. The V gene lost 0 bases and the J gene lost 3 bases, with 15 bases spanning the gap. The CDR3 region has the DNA TGCAGTGCTAGAGATTTAGGAGGGAGCGGCTACAATGAGCAGTTCTTC. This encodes CSARDLGGSGYNEQFF.

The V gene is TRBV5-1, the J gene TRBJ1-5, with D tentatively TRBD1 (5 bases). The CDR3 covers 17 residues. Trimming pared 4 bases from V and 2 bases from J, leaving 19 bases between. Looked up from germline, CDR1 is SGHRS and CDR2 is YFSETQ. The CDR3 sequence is CASSHSPVGEGNQPQHF. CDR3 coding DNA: TGCGCCAGCAGCCATTCGCCCGTGGGGGAAGGCAATCAGCCCCAGCATTTT.

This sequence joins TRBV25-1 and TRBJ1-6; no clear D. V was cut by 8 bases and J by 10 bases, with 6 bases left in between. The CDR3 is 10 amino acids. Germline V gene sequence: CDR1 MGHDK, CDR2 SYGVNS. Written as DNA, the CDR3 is TGTGCCAGCGGCGTATCACCCCTCCACTTT. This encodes CASGVSPLHF.

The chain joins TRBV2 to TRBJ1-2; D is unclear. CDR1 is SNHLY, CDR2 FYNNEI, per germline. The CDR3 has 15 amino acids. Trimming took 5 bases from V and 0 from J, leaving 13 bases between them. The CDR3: CASSLSGLTNYGYTF. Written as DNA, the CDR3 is TGTGCCAGCAGTTTATCCGGACTTACTAACTATGGCTACACCTTC.

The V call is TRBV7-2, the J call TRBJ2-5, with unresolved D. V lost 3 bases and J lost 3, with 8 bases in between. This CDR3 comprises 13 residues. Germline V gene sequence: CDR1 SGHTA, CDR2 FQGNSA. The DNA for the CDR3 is TGTGCCAGCAGCTTTGTTGCAGAAGAGACCCAGTACTTC. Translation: CASSFVAEETQYF.

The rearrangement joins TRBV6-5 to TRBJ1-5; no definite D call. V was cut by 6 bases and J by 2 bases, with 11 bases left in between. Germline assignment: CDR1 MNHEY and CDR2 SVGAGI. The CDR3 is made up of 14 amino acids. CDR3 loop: CASSGISGNQPQHF. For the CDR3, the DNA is TGTGCCAGCAGCGGGATATCCGGCAATCAGCCCCAGCATTTT.

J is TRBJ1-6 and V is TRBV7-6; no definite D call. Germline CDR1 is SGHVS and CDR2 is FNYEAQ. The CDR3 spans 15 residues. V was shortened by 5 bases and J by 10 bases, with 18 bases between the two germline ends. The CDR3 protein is CASSLDRDLVSPLHF. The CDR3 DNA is TGTGCCAGCAGCCTAGACCGAGACTTAGTCTCACCCCTCCACTTT.

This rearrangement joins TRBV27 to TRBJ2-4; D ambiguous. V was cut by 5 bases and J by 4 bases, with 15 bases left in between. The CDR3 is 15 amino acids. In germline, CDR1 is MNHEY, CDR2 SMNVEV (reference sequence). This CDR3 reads CASSPPPGDKNIQYF. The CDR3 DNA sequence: TGTGCCAGCAGTCCCCCTCCAGGAGATAAAAACATTCAGTACTTC.

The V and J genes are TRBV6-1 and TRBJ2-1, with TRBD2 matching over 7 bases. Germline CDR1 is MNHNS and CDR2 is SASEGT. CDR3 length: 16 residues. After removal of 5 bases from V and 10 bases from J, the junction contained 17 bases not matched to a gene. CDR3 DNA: TGTGCCAGCAGTACAATTACGGGAGGCCCCGTTGGGGAGCAGTTCTTC. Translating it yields CASSTITGGPVGEQFF.

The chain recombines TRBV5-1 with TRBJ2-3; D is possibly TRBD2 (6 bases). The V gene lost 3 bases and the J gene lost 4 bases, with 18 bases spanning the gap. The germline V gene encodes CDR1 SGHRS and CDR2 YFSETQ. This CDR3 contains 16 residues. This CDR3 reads CASSWGVQAPPDTQYF. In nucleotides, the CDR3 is TGCGCCAGCAGCTGGGGGGTACAGGCTCCGCCAGATACGCAGTATTTT.

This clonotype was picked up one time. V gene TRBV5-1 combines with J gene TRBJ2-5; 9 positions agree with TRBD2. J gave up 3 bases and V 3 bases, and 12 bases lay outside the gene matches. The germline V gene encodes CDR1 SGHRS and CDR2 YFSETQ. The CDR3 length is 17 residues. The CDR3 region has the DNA TGCGCCAGCAGCTCCGGACTAGCGCGCGGCTTAAAAGAGACCCAGTACTTC. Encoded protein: CASSSGLARGLKETQYF.

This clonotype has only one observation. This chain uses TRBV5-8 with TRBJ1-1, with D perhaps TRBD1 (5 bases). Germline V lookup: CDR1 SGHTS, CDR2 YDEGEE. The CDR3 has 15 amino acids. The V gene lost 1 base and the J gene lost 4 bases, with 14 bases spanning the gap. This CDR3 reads CASSLLGELGTEAFF. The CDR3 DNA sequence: TGTGCCAGCAGCTTGTTAGGGGAACTAGGCACTGAAGCTTTCTTT.

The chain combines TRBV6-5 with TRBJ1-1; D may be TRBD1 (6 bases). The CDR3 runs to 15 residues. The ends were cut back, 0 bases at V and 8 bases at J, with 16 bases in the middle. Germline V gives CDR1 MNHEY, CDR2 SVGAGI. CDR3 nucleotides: TGTGCCAGCAGTTACTCGAGGGAGGTGGGGGCGGAAGCTTTCTTT. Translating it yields CASSYSREVGAEAFF.